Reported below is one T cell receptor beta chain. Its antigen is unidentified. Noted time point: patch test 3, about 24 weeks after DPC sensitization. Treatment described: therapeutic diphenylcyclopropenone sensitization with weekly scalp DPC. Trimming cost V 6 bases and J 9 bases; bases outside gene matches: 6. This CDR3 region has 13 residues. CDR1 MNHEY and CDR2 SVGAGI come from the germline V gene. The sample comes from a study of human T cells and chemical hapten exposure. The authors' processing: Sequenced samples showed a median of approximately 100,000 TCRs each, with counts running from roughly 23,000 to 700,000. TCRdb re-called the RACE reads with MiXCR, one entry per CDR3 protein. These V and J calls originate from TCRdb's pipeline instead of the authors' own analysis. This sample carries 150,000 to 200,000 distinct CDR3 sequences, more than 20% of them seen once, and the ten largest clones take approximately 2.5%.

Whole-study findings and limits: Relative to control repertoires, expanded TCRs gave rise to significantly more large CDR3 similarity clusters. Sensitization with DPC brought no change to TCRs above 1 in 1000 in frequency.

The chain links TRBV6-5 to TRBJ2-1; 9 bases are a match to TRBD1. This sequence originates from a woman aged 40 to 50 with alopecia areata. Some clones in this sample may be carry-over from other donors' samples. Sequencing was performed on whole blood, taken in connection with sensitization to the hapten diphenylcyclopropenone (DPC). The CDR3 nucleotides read TGTGCCAGCAGGATAACAGGGGGCGTTGAGCAGTTCTTC. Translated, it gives CASRITGGVEQFF.